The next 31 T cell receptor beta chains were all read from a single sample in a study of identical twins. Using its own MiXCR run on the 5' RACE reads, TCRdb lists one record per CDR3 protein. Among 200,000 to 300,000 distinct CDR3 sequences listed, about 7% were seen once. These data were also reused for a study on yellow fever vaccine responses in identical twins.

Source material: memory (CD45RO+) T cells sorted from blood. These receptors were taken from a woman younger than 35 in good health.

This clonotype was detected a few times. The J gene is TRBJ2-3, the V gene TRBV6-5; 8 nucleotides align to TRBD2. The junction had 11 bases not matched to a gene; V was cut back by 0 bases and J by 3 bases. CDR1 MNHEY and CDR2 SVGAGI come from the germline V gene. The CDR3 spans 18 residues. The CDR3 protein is CASSYSFPGGRSTDTQYF. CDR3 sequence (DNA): TGTGCCAGCAGTTACTCGTTTCCGGGGGGGCGTTCGACAGATACGCAGTATTTT.

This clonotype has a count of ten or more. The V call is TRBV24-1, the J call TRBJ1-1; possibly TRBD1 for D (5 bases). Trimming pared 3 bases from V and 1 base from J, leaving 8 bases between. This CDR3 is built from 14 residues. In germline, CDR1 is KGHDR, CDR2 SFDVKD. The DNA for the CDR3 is TGTGCCACCAGTGATGAAACAGGGAACACTGAAGCTTTCTTT. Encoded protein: CATSDETGNTEAFF.

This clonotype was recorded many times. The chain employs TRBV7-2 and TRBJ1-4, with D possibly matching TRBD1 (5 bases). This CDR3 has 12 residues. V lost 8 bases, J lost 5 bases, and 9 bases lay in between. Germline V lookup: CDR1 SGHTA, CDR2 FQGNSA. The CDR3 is CASGQGNEKLFF. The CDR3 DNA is TGTGCCAGCGGGCAGGGAAATGAAAAACTGTTTTTT.

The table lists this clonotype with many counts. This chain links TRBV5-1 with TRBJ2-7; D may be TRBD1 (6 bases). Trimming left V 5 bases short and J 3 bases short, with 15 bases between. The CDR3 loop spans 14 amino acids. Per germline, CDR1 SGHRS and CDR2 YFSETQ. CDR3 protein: CASRYREVGYEQYF. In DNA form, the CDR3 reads TGCGCCAGCAGGTACAGGGAAGTCGGCTACGAGCAGTACTTC.

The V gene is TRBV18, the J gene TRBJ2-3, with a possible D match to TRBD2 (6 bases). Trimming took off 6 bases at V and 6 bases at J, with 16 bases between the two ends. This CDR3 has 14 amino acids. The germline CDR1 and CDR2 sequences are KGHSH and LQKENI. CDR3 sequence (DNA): TGTGCCAGCTCTCCCGCGTCCGGGGGTGATACGCAGTATTTT. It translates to CASSPASGGDTQYF.

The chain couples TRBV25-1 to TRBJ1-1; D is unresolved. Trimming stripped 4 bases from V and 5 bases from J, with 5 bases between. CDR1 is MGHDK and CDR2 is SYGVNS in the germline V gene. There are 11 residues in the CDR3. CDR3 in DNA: TGTGCCAGCAGTGTCATGACTGAAGCTTTCTTT. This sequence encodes CASSVMTEAFF.

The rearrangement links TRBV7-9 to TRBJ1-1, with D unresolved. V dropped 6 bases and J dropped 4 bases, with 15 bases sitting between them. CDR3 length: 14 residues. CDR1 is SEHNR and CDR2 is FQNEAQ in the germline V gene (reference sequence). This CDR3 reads CASRSFVGGTEAFF. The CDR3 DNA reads TGTGCCAGCAGGTCGTTCGTCGGTGGCACTGAAGCTTTCTTT.

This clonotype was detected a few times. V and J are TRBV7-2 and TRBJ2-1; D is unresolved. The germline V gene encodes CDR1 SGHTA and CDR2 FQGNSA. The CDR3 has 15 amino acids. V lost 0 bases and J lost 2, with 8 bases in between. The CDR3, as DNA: TGTGCCAGCAGCTTAGCATCCGCTACCTACAATGAGCAGTTCTTC. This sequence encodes CASSLASATYNEQFF.

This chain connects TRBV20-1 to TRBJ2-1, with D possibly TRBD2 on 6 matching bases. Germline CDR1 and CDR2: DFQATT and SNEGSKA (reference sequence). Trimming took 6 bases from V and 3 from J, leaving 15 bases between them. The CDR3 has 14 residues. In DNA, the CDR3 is TGCAGTGCAAGACCGGGACTCGACTACAATGAGCAGTTCTTC. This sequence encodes CSARPGLDYNEQFF.

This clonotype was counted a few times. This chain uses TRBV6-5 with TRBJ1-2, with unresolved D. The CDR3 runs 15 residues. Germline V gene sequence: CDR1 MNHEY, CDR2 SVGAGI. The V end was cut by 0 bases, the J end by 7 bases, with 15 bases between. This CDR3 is CASSYSLDPASGYTF. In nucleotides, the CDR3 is TGTGCCAGCAGTTACTCGTTAGATCCGGCGAGTGGCTACACCTTC.

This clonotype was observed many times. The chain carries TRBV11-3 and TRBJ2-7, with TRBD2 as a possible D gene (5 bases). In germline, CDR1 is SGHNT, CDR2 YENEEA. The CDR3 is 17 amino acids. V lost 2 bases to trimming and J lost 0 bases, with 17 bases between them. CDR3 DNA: TGTGCCAGCAGCTTATCTACTTCGGGATTCGGCTCCTACGAGCAGTACTTC. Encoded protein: CASSLSTSGFGSYEQYF.

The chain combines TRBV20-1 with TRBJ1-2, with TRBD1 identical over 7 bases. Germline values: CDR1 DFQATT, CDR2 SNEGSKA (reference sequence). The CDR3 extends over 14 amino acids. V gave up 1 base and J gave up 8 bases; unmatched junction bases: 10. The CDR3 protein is CSARVEEAGGGYTF. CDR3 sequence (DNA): TGCAGTGCTAGAGTAGAGGAGGCAGGGGGAGGCTACACCTTC.

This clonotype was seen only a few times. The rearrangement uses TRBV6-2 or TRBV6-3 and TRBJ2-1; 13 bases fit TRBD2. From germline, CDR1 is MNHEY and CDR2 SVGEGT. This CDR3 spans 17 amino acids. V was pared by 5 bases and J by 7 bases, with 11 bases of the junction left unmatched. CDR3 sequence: CASSPYRTSGSLNEQFF. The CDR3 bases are TGTGCCAGCAGTCCATATCGGACTAGCGGGAGTTTGAATGAGCAGTTCTTC.

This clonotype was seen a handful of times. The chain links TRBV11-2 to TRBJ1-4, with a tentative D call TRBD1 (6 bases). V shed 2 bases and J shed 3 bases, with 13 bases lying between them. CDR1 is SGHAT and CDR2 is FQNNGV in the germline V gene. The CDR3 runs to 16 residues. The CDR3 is CASSLRQGIANEKLFF. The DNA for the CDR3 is TGTGCCAGCAGCTTACGGCAGGGGATAGCTAATGAAAAACTGTTTTTT. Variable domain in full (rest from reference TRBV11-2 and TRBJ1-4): EAGVAQSPRYKIIEKRQSVAFWCNPISGHATLYWYQQILGQGPKLLIQFQNNGVVDDSQLPKDRFSAERLKGVDSTLKIQPAKLEDSAVYLCASSLRQGIANEKLFFGSGTQLSVL.

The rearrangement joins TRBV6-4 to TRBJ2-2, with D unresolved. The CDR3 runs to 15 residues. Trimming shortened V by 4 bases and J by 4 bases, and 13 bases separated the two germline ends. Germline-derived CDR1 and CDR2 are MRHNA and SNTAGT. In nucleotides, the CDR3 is TGTGCCAGCAGTGCCATGGGCGCACTCACCGGGGAGCTGTTTTTT. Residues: CASSAMGALTGELFF.

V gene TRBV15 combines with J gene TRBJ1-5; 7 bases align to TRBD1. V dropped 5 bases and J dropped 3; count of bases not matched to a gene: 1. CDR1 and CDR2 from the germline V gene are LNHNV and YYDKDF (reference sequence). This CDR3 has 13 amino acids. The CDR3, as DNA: TGTGCCACCAGCGACAGGGTCAATCAGCCCCAGCATTTT. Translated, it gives CATSDRVNQPQHF.

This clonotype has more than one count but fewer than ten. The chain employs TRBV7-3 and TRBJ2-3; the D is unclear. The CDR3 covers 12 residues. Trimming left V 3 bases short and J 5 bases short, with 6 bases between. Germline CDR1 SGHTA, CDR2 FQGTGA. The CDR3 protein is CASSFGRDTQYF. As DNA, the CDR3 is TGTGCCAGCAGCTTTGGTCGAGATACGCAGTATTTT.

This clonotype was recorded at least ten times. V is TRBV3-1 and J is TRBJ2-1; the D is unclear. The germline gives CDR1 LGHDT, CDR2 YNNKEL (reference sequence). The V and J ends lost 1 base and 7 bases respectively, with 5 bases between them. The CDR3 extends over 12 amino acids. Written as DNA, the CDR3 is TGTGCCAGCAGCCAAGGAGTTAATGAGCAGTTCTTC. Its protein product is CASSQGVNEQFF.

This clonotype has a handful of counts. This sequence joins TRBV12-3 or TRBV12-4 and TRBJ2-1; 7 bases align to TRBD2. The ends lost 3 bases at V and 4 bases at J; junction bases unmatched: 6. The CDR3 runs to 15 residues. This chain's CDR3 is CASSFGGVRYNEQFF. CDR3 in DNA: TGTGCCAGCAGTTTTGGGGGGGTTAGGTACAATGAGCAGTTCTTC.

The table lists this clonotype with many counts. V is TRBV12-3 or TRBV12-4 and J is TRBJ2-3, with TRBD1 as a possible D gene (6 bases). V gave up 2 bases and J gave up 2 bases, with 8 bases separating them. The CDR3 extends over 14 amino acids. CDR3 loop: CASSLRGITDTQYF. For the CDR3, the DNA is TGTGCCAGCAGTTTAAGGGGGATCACAGATACGCAGTATTTT.

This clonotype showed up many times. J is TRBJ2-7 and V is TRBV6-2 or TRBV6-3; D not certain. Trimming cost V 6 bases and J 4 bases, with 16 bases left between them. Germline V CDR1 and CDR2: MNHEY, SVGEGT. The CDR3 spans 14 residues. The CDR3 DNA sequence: TGTGCCAGCAGCGTGGCGCTGGAACCTTACGAGCAGTACTTC. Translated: CASSVALEPYEQYF.

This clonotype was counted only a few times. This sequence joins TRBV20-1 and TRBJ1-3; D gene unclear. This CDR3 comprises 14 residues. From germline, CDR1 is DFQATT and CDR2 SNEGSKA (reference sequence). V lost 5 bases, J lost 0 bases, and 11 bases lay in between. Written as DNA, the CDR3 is TGCAGTGCTTCAGAAACCAGCTCTGGAAACACCATATATTTT. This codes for CSASETSSGNTIYF.

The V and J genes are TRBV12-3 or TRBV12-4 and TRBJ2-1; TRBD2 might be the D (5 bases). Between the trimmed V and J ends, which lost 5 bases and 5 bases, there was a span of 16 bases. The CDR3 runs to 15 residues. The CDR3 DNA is TGTGCCAGCAGTACCCGAGGGTTGTCCAACAATGAGCAGTTCTTC. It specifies CASSTRGLSNNEQFF.

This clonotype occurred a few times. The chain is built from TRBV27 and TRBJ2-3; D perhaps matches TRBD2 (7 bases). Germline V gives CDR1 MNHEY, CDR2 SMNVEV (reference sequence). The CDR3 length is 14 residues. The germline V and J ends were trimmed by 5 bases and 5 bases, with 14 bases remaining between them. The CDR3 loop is CASSLRGAGDTQYF. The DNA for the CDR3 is TGTGCCAGCAGTCTCCGGGGGGCTGGAGATACGCAGTATTTT.

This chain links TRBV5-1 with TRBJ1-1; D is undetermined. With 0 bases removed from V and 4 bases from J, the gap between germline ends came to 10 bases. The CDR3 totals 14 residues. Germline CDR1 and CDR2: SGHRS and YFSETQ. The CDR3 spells CASSLVGFSTEAFF. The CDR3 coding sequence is TGCGCCAGCAGCTTGGTAGGATTTTCCACTGAAGCTTTCTTT.

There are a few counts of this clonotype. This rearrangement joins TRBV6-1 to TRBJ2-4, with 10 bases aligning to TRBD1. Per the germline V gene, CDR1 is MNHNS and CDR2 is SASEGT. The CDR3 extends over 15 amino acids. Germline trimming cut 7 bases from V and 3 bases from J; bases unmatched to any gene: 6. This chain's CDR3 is CASTRTGGSKNIQYF. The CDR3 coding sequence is TGTGCCAGCACCCGGACAGGGGGAAGCAAAAACATTCAGTACTTC.

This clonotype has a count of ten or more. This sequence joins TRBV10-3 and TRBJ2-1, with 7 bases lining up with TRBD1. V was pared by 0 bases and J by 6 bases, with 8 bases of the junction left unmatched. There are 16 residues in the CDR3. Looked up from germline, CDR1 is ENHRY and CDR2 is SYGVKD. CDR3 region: CAISESTGTLFNEQFF. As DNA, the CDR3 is TGTGCCATCAGTGAGTCGACAGGGACCCTATTCAATGAGCAGTTCTTC.

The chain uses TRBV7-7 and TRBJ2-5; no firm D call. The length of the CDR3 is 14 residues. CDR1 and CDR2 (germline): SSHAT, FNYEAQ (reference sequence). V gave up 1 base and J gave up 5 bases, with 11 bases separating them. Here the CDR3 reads CASSLGVGVETQYF. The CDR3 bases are TGTGCCAGCAGCTTAGGGGTTGGGGTGGAGACCCAGTACTTC.

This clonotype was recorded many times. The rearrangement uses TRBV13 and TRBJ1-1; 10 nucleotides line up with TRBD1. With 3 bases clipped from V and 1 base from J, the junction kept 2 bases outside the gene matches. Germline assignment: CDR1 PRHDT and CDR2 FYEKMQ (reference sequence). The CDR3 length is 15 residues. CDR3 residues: CASSLGQGWNTEAFF. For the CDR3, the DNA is TGTGCCAGCAGCTTGGGACAGGGGTGGAACACTGAAGCTTTCTTT.

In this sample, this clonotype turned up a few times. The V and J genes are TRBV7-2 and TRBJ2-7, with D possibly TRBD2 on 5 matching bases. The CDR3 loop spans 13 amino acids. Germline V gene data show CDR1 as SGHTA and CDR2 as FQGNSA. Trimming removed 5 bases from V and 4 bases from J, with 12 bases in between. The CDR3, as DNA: TGTGCCAGCAGCCTTAGCGTGAAGTACGAGCAGTACGTC. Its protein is CASSLSVKYEQYV.

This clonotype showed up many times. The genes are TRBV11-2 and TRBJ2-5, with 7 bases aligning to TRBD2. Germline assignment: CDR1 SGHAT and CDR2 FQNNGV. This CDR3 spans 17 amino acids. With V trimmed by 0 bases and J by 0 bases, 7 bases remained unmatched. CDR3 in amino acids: CASSLDLRGGYQETQYF. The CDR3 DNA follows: TGTGCCAGCAGCTTAGATCTGCGGGGAGGGTACCAAGAGACCCAGTACTTC.